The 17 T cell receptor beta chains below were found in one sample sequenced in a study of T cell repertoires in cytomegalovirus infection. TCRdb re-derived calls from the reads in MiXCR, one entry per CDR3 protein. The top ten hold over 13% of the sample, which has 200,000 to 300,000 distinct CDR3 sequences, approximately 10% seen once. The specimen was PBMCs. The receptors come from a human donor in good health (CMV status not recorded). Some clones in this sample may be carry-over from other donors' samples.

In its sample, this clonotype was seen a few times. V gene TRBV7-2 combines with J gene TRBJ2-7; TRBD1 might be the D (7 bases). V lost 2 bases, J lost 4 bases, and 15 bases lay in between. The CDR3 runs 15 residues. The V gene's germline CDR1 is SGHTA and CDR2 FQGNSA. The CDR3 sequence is CASSLNRQGGYEQYF. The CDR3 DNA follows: TGTGCCAGCAGCTTAAATAGACAGGGAGGTTACGAGCAGTACTTC.

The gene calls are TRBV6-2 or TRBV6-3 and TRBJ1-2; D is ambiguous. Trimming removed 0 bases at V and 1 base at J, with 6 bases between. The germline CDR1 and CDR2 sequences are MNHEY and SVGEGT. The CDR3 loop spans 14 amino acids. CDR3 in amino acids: CASSYSRNNYGYTF. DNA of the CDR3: TGTGCCAGCAGTTACTCGAGGAATAACTATGGCTACACCTTC.

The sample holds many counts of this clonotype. CDR3: CASSPTGPGQGWSSYNSPLHF. The CDR3 DNA is TGTGCCAGCAGCCCTACGGGGCCCGGACAGGGATGGAGTTCCTATAATTCACCCCTCCACTTT. The J gene is TRBJ1-6, the V gene TRBV7-2; 8 positions match TRBD1. V was pared by 5 bases and J by 1 base, with 19 bases of the junction left unmatched. CDR1 and CDR2 from the germline V gene are SGHTA and FQGNSA. The CDR3 extends over 21 amino acids. The full variable domain, its missing parts supplied by reference TRBV7-2 and TRBJ1-6, is GAGVSQSPSNKVTEKGKDVELRCDPISGHTALYWYRQSLGQGLEFLIYFQGNSAPDKSGLPSDRFSAERTGGSVSTLTIQRTQQEDSAVYLCASSPTGPGQGWSSYNSPLHFGNGTRLTVT.

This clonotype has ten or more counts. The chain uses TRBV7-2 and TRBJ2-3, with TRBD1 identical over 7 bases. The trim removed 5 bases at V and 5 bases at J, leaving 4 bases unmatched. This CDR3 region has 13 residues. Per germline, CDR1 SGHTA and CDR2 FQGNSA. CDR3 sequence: CASSPWDRDTQYF. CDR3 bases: TGTGCCAGCAGCCCGTGGGACAGAGATACGCAGTATTTT. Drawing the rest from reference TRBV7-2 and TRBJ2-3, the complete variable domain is GAGVSQSPSNKVTEKGKDVELRCDPISGHTALYWYRQSLGQGLEFLIYFQGNSAPDKSGLPSDRFSAERTGGSVSTLTIQRTQQEDSAVYLCASSPWDRDTQYFGPGTRLTVL.

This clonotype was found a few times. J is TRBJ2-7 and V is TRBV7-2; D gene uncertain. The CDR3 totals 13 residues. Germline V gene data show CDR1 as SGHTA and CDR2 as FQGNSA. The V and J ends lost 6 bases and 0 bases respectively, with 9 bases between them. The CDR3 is CASSHDTSYEQYF. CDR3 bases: TGTGCCAGCAGTCACGACACCTCCTACGAGCAGTACTTC. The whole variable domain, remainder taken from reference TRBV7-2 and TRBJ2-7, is GAGVSQSPSNKVTEKGKDVELRCDPISGHTALYWYRQSLGQGLEFLIYFQGNSAPDKSGLPSDRFSAERTGGSVSTLTIQRTQQEDSAVYLCASSHDTSYEQYFGPGTRLTVT.

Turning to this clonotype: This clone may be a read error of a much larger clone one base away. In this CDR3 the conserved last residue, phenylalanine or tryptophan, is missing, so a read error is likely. Here the CDR3 reads CSVARPSSYNEQFS. CDR3 nucleotide sequence: TGCAGCGTTGCCAGGCCGAGCTCCTACAATGAGCAGTTCTCC. The chain recombines TRBV29-1 with TRBJ2-1, with no clear D. V lost 4 bases and J lost 0, with 10 bases in between. This CDR3 has 14 amino acids. The germline gives CDR1 SQVTM, CDR2 ANQGSEA.

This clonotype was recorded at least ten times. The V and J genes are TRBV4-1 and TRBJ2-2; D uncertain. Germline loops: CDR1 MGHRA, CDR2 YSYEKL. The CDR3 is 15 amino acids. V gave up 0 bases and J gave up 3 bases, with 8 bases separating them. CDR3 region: CASSQERSYTGELFF. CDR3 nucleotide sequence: TGCGCCAGCAGCCAAGAGCGCAGCTACACCGGGGAGCTGTTTTTT.

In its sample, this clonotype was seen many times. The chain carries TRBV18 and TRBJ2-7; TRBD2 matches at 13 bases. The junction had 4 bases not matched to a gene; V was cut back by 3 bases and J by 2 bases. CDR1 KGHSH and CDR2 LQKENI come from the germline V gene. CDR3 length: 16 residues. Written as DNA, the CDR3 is TGTGCCAGCTCACCTCGGACTAGCGGGGGCACCTACGAGCAGTACTTC. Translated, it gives CASSPRTSGGTYEQYF.

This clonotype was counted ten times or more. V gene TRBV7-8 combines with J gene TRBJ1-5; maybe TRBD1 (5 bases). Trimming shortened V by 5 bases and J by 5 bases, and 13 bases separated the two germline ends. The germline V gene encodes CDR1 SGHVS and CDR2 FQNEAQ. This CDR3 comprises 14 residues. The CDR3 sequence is CASSPRWGDQPQHF. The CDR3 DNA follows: TGTGCCAGCAGCCCGAGGTGGGGCGATCAGCCCCAGCATTTT. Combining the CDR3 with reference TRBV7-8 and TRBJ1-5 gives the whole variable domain GAGVSQSPRYKVAKRGQDVALRCDPISGHVSLFWYQQALGQGPEFLTYFQNEAQLDKSGLPSDRFFAERPEGSVSTLKIQRTQQEDSAVYLCASSPRWGDQPQHFGDGTRLSIL.

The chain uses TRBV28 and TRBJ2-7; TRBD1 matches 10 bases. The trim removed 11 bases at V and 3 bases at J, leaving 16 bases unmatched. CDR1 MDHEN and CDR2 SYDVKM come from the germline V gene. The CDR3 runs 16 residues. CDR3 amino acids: CAGTKDRGRHHYEQYF. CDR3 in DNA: TGTGCCGGCACCAAAGACAGGGGGCGCCACCACTACGAGCAGTACTTC.

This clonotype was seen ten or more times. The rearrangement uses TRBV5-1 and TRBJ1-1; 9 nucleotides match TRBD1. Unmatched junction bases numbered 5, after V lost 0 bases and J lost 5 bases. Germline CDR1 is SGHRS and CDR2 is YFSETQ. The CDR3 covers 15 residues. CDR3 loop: CASSLGATGGTEAFF. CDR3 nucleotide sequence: TGCGCCAGCAGCTTGGGTGCGACAGGGGGAACTGAAGCTTTCTTT.

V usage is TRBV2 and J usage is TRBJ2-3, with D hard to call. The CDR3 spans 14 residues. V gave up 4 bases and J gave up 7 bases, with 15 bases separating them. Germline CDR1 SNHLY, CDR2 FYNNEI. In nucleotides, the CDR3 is TGTGCCAGCAGTGGCGGTTCCTCACAGAATACGCAGTATTTT. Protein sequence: CASSGGSSQNTQYF.

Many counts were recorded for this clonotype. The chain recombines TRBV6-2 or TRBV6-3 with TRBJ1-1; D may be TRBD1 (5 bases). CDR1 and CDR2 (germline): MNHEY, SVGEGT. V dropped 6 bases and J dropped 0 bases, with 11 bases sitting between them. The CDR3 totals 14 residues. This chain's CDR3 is CASRKTELNTEAFF. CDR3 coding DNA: TGTGCCAGCAGAAAGACAGAGTTGAACACTGAAGCTTTCTTT.

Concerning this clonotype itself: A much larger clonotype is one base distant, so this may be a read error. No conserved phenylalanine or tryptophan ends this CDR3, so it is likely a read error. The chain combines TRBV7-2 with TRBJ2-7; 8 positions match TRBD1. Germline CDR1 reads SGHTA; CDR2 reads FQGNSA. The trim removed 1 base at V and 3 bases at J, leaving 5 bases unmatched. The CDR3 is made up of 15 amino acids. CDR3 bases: TGTGCCAGCAGCTTAGGGACAGGGCCCTTCTACGAGCAGTACTTA. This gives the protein CASSLGTGPFYEQYL.

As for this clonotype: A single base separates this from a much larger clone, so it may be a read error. In nucleotides, the CDR3 is TGTGCCAGCAGCTTAGAGGGGGGGGGCGCCCTGGGCTACGAGCAGTACTTC. As protein: CASSLEGGGALGYEQYF. The chain combines TRBV7-8 with TRBJ2-7, with D possibly matching TRBD2 (7 bases). Germline CDR1 is SGHVS and CDR2 is FQNEAQ. V lost 1 base and J 3 bases, leaving 19 bases between the germline ends. The CDR3 spans 17 residues.

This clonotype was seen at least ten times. The CDR3: CASATGGNQPQHF. CDR3 coding DNA: TGTGCCTCAGCTACAGGGGGGAACCAGCCCCAGCATTTT. The chain joins TRBV30 to TRBJ1-5; 8 positions match TRBD1. CDR1 and CDR2 (germline): GTSNPN, SVGIG (reference sequence). The CDR3 is made up of 13 amino acids. V lost 7 bases to trimming and J lost 7 bases; unmatched junction nucleotides: 9.

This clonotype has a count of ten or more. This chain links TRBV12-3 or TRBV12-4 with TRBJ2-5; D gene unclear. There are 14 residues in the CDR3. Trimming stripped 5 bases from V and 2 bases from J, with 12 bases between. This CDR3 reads CASSARRVQETQYF. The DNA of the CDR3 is TGTGCCAGCAGTGCCCGACGGGTACAAGAGACCCAGTACTTC.